A single sample is the source of the 12 T cell receptor beta chains below, sequenced in a study of blood T cell repertoires in COVID-19. TCRdb keeps only in-frame clones here, not all; method: immunoSEQ multiplex PCR. The sample contains some 250,000 clones, approximately 84% of which appear only once. Sample: PBMCs or T cells enriched from blood (not recorded which). The receptors were sampled from a man in his forties who had recovered from COVID-19.

V gene TRBV16 combines with J gene TRBJ1-6; TRBD1 matches 8 bases. Germline V gene data show CDR1 as KGHSY and CDR2 as FQNENV. Trimming cost V 4 bases and J 4 bases; bases outside gene matches: 9. This CDR3 region has 17 residues. For the CDR3, the DNA is TGTGCCAGCAGCCCACGACAGGGGCCGACATATAATTCACCCCTCCACTTT. Residues: CASSPRQGPTYNSPLHF.

This rearrangement joins TRBV19 to TRBJ2-2, with D tentatively TRBD2 (6 bases). The CDR3 totals 14 residues. Germline V gene lookup returns CDR1 LNHDA and CDR2 SQIVND (reference sequence). Between the trimmed V and J ends, which lost 6 bases and 4 bases, there was a span of 12 bases. The CDR3 DNA is TGTGCCAGTAGATGGGACTTTAGCACCGGGGAGCTGTTTTTT. Translated, it gives CASRWDFSTGELFF.

The chain links TRBV30 to TRBJ2-4; 8 bases match TRBD1. The CDR3 length is 13 residues. From germline, CDR1 is GTSNPN and CDR2 SVGIG (reference sequence). J was trimmed by 7 bases and V by 3 bases; bases with no gene match: 5. CDR3 in DNA: TGTGCCTGGAGCCTCCAGGGGGCGAACATTCAGTACTTC. The encoded protein is CAWSLQGANIQYF.

This chain connects TRBV5-1 to TRBJ1-1; 7 positions match TRBD1. The CDR3 covers 14 residues. Germline lookup yields CDR1 SGHRS and CDR2 YFSETQ. Losses at the gene ends were 3 bases for V and 4 bases for J; bases not matched to a gene: 6. CDR3 nucleotide sequence: TGCGCCAGCAGCTACTCGACAGGGAGCACTGAAGCTTTCTTT. Translating gives CASSYSTGSTEAFF.

The rearrangement joins TRBV5-1 to TRBJ2-3, with D possibly TRBD1 on 6 matching bases. The V gene's germline CDR1 is SGHRS and CDR2 YFSETQ. Deletions cut 3 bases from V and 2 bases from J, with 10 bases between. This CDR3 is 14 amino acids long. CDR3 nucleotide sequence: TGCGCCAGCAGCTCGCAGGGGCCCACAGATACGCAGTATTTT. Translated, it gives CASSSQGPTDTQYF.

The chain links TRBV9 to TRBJ1-2, with 8 bases lining up with TRBD1. This CDR3 is 13 amino acids long. The germline CDR1 and CDR2 sequences are SGDLS and YYNGEE. V shed 7 bases, J shed 8 bases, and the junction held 10 bases outside the gene matches. The CDR3: CASDRQGAEGYTF. The DNA of the CDR3 is TGTGCCAGCGATCGGCAGGGGGCAGAGGGCTACACCTTC. Together with reference TRBV9 and TRBJ1-2, the CDR3 gives the full variable domain: DSGVTQTPKHLITATGQRVTLRCSPRSGDLSVYWYQQSLDQGLQFLIQYYNGEERAKGNILERFSAQQFPDLHSELNLSSLELGDSALYFCASDRQGAEGYTFGSGTRLTVV.

This clone was observed a single time. The rearrangement uses TRBV28 and TRBJ1-2; D is undetermined. Deletions cut 4 bases from V and 8 bases from J, with 20 bases between. The length of the CDR3 is 15 residues. The V gene's germline CDR1 is MDHEN and CDR2 SYDVKM. CDR3 amino acids: CASSSLSAGDEGYTF. The CDR3 DNA sequence: TGTGCCAGCAGTTCCCTATCAGCGGGTGACGAGGGCTACACCTTC.

The chain carries TRBV3-1 (or the pseudogene TRBV3-2) and TRBJ2-7; tentative D call: TRBD2 (5 bases). CDR1 LGHDT and CDR2 YNNKEL come from the germline V gene (reference sequence). The CDR3 is made up of 12 amino acids. V was trimmed by 1 base and J by 5 bases, leaving 6 bases between them. The CDR3 sequence is CASSQVEDEQYF. The DNA of the CDR3 is TGTGCCAGCAGCCAAGTGGAGGACGAGCAGTACTTC.

In its sample, this clone was seen once. The chain couples TRBV28 to TRBJ1-2; D is possibly TRBD1 (5 bases). Germline assignment: CDR1 MDHEN and CDR2 SYDVKM. The CDR3 sequence is 15 residues long. V dropped 1 base and J dropped 2 bases, with 11 bases sitting between them. The CDR3 coding sequence is TGTGCCAGCAGTTTATCCCTGGGGGGGAACTATGGCTACACCTTC. This translates into CASSLSLGGNYGYTF.

This clone was counted a few times. J is TRBJ1-5 and V is TRBV10-2; D gene unclear. Germline CDR1 WSHSY, CDR2 SAAADI. This CDR3 has 14 amino acids. V was clipped by 5 bases and J by 3 bases, with 11 bases between them. The CDR3 region has the DNA TGCGCCAGCAGTCCACAGACAATCAATCAGCCCCAGCATTTT. Translated, it gives CASSPQTINQPQHF.

J is TRBJ1-2 and V is TRBV19; D gene ambiguous. The V gene lost 8 bases and the J gene lost 0 bases, with 25 bases spanning the gap. The CDR3 runs to 18 residues. Germline V lookup: CDR1 LNHDA, CDR2 SQIVND (reference sequence). The CDR3 nucleotides read TGTGCCAGTCCTCTTAGGCGGGGAGGGCGGGAAGCTAACTATGGCTACACCTTC. Protein product: CASPLRRGGREANYGYTF.

This rearrangement joins TRBV6-5 to TRBJ1-1; D possibly corresponds to TRBD1 (6 bases). The CDR3 length is 13 residues. The V gene lost 6 bases and the J gene lost 3 bases, with 11 bases spanning the gap. Germline CDR1 reads MNHEY; CDR2 reads SVGAGI. CDR3 DNA: TGTGCCAGCAGCCCCGGGACATACACTGAAGCTTTCTTT. Residues: CASSPGTYTEAFF.